This passage covers 24 T cell receptor beta chains from one sample sequenced in a study of cytomegalovirus exposure and HLA in healthy donors. The PCR was carried out with 60 Vbeta primers and 13 Jbeta primers. Here immunoSEQ multiplex PCR was the method, and the copy in TCRdb shows in-frame clones only, minus some. The sample holds more than 45,000 clones, 80% to 85% seen once. The sample consisted of PBMCs. These receptors all come from a man younger than 45 in good health and CMV-seronegative.

The chain couples TRBV19 to TRBJ2-2; 13 nucleotides agree with TRBD2. This CDR3 has 17 amino acids. V shed 5 bases and J 5 bases; nucleotides not matched to a gene: 8. Germline CDR1 is LNHDA and CDR2 is SQIVND (reference sequence). The CDR3 DNA follows: TGTGCCAGTAGTGGGGGGCGGACTAGCGGGGGAACCGGGGAGCTGTTTTTT. Amino acids: CASSGGRTSGGTGELFF.

J is TRBJ2-7 and V is TRBV7-2, with 7 bases matching TRBD1. The CDR3 contains 14 residues. The V segment lost 5 bases and the J segment 0 bases; nucleotides outside the gene matches: 4. Germline V gene data show CDR1 as SGHTA and CDR2 as FQGNSA. CDR3 protein: CASSGDRASYEQYF. CDR3 coding DNA: TGTGCCAGCAGCGGAGACAGGGCCTCCTACGAGCAGTACTTC.

The rearrangement uses TRBV7-2 and TRBJ2-3; 9 bases map to TRBD2. Trimming cost V 4 bases and J 2 bases; bases outside gene matches: 4. CDR3 size: 15 residues. Germline loops: CDR1 SGHTA, CDR2 FQGNSA. The CDR3 loop reads CASSSAGGFTDTQYF. The CDR3 bases are TGTGCCAGCAGCTCAGCGGGGGGATTCACAGATACGCAGTATTTT. Based on the CDR3 plus reference TRBV7-2 and TRBJ2-3, the full variable domain is GAGVSQSPSNKVTEKGKDVELRCDPISGHTALYWYRQSLGQGLEFLIYFQGNSAPDKSGLPSDRFSAERTGGSVSTLTIQRTQQEDSAVYLCASSSAGGFTDTQYFGPGTRLTVL.

V usage is TRBV4-3 and J usage is TRBJ1-1; the match to TRBD1 covers 8 bases. Losses at the gene ends were 0 bases for V and 11 bases for J; bases not matched to a gene: 8. This CDR3 has 14 amino acids. Germline CDR1 reads LGHNA; CDR2 reads YSLEER. The CDR3 coding sequence is TGCGCCAGCAGCCAAGATTTGGTGACAGGGGCCGCTTTCTTT. It encodes CASSQDLVTGAAFF.

The chain uses TRBV11-3 and TRBJ2-1; D uncertain. Germline V lookup: CDR1 SGHNT, CDR2 YENEEA. This CDR3 comprises 13 residues. V was clipped by 4 bases and J by 10 bases, with 14 bases between them. The CDR3 region has the DNA TGTGCCAGCAGCTCTCCTCTCCTACAGGAGCAGTTCTTC. It yields the protein CASSSPLLQEQFF.

This chain joins TRBV5-1 and TRBJ2-1; D is unclear. V lost 3 bases to trimming and J lost 0 bases, with 10 bases between them. The germline V gene has CDR1 SGHRS and CDR2 YFSETQ. The CDR3 runs 15 residues. This CDR3 reads CASSYSGSSYNEQFF. The CDR3 nucleotides are TGCGCCAGCAGCTATTCAGGCAGCTCCTACAATGAGCAGTTCTTC.

This clone came up once. The chain couples TRBV30 to TRBJ2-2; no definite D call. This CDR3 comprises 14 residues. Germline CDR1 is GTSNPN and CDR2 is SVGIG (reference sequence). Trimming took off 0 bases at V and 5 bases at J, with 10 bases between the two ends. CDR3 region: CAWSVLWQTGELFF. Written as DNA, the CDR3 is TGTGCCTGGAGTGTACTATGGCAAACCGGGGAGCTGTTTTTT.

This chain uses TRBV7-9 with TRBJ2-3; TRBD2 matches at 10 bases. The CDR3 loop spans 16 amino acids. V dropped 1 base and J dropped 3; count of bases not matched to a gene: 4. Germline V gene sequence: CDR1 SEHNR, CDR2 FQNEAQ (reference sequence). CDR3 nucleotides: TGTGCCAGCAGCTTAGGGACTAGCGGACTGACAGATACGCAGTATTTT. It yields the protein CASSLGTSGLTDTQYF.

V is TRBV14 and J is TRBJ2-5, with D possibly being TRBD1 (6 bases). V lost 8 bases to trimming and J lost 5 bases, with 27 bases between them. The CDR3 totals 17 residues. CDR1 and CDR2 (germline): SGHDN, FVKESK. The CDR3 protein is CASHPIPTDRSRETQYF. CDR3 bases: TGTGCCAGCCACCCGATCCCGACGGACAGATCCAGGGAGACCCAGTACTTC.

This chain connects TRBV14 to TRBJ2-1; tentatively, D is TRBD1 (5 bases). Germline V gene lookup returns CDR1 SGHDN and CDR2 FVKESK. Trimming removed 4 bases at V and 0 bases at J, with 10 bases between. This CDR3 is 15 amino acids long. In nucleotides, the CDR3 is TGTGCCAGCAGCCCGGACATTAGCTCCTACAATGAGCAGTTCTTC. Protein: CASSPDISSYNEQFF.

This clone was seen a handful of times. This chain's CDR3 is CASSQDGTSSYNEQFF. In DNA, the CDR3 is TGTGCCAGCAGCCAAGACGGGACTAGCTCCTACAATGAGCAGTTCTTC. This chain connects TRBV4-2 to TRBJ2-1; 8 bases align to TRBD2. The CDR3 is 16 amino acids. Germline assignment: CDR1 LGHNA and CDR2 YNFKEQ. Trimming took 0 bases from V and 0 from J; bases not matched to a gene: 1.

The V gene is TRBV6-5, the J gene TRBJ1-1; 7 bases match TRBD1. V lost 6 bases, J lost 4 bases, and 8 bases stayed unmatched. Germline values: CDR1 MNHEY, CDR2 SVGAGI. The CDR3 totals 14 residues. The CDR3 is CASRETGPLTEAFF. In DNA form, the CDR3 reads TGTGCCAGCAGGGAGACAGGGCCCCTCACTGAAGCTTTCTTT.

CDR3 region: CASRQTGGIYEQYF. In DNA, the CDR3 is TGTGCCAGCAGACAGACAGGAGGAATCTACGAGCAGTACTTC. This sequence joins TRBV11-2 and TRBJ2-7; D is perhaps TRBD1 (6 bases). Trimming cost V 6 bases and J 3 bases, with 15 bases left between them. Per the germline V gene, CDR1 is SGHAT and CDR2 is FQNNGV. This CDR3 is 14 amino acids long. Drawing the rest from reference TRBV11-2 and TRBJ2-7, the complete variable domain is EAGVAQSPRYKIIEKRQSVAFWCNPISGHATLYWYQQILGQGPKLLIQFQNNGVVDDSQLPKDRFSAERLKGVDSTLKIQPAKLEDSAVYLCASRQTGGIYEQYFGPGTRLTVT.

The rearrangement joins TRBV28 to TRBJ2-1; 11 bases align to TRBD2. This CDR3 spans 15 amino acids. Germline V gives CDR1 MDHEN, CDR2 SYDVKM. J was trimmed by 6 bases and V by 6 bases; bases with no gene match: 7. For the CDR3, the DNA is TGTGCCAGCAGCCCTAGCGGGGGGACGTTCAATGAGCAGTTCTTC. Amino acid sequence: CASSPSGGTFNEQFF.

The V and J genes are TRBV5-1 and TRBJ1-1, with a tentative D call TRBD1 (5 bases). The CDR3 extends over 14 amino acids. Germline values: CDR1 SGHRS, CDR2 YFSETQ. V lost 6 bases and J lost 0, with 12 bases in between. Here the CDR3 DNA reads TGCGCCAGCACCCTAACGGGGGTGAACACTGAAGCTTTCTTT. Translating gives CASTLTGVNTEAFF.

Note on this clone: Its ends do not fully match the called genes, so a read error is possible. The chain employs TRBV7-7 and TRBJ2-3; TRBD1 matches at 11 bases. The CDR3 is made up of 18 amino acids. Germline assignment: CDR1 SSHAT and CDR2 FNYEAQ (reference sequence). CDR3 in amino acids: CASSPIPGTGGRTDTQYF. The CDR3 DNA reads as TGTGCTAGCAGCCCCATCCCCGGGACAGGGGGTCGCACAGATACGCAGTATTTT.

The chain links TRBV29-1 to TRBJ2-1, with a weak D call TRBD1 (5 bases). Germline CDR1 is SQVTM and CDR2 is ANQGSEA. The CDR3 extends over 13 amino acids. The DNA of the CDR3 is TGCAGTGTCATCAGGGACTCCTACAATGAGCAGTTCTTC. It encodes CSVIRDSYNEQFF.

The V call is TRBV7-2, the J call TRBJ2-7; a weak D match, TRBD2 (5 bases). Per germline, CDR1 SGHTA and CDR2 FQGNSA. V shed 5 bases and J shed 6 bases, with 23 bases lying between them. This CDR3 spans 16 amino acids. This CDR3 is CASSPIRSSLAGEQYF. CDR3 DNA: TGTGCCAGCAGCCCTATAAGGTCTTCCTTGGCGGGCGAGCAGTACTTC.

V and J are TRBV30 and TRBJ2-3; the D gene is possibly TRBD2 (7 bases). The CDR3 is 14 residues long. From germline, CDR1 is GTSNPN and CDR2 SVGIG (reference sequence). The V and J ends lost 2 bases and 6 bases respectively, with 15 bases between them. CDR3 in amino acids: CAWSPGLGGDTQYF. The CDR3 DNA sequence: TGTGCCTGGAGTCCAGGACTAGGGGGTGATACGCAGTATTTT.

This clone occurred a few times. This chain connects TRBV7-9 to TRBJ1-2; D is possibly TRBD1 (6 bases). The V gene lost 1 base and the J gene lost 0 bases, with 9 bases spanning the gap. CDR1 and CDR2 (germline): SEHNR, FQNEAQ (reference sequence). The CDR3 loop spans 15 amino acids. This CDR3 is CASSLDRTANYGYTF. Written as DNA, the CDR3 is TGTGCCAGCAGCTTAGACAGGACAGCTAACTATGGCTACACCTTC.

This clone showed up just a few times. This chain connects TRBV27 to TRBJ1-2; D gene ambiguous. The CDR3 is 13 amino acids. The germline V gene has CDR1 MNHEY and CDR2 SMNVEV (reference sequence). V was clipped by 6 bases and J by 4 bases, with 12 bases between them. The CDR3 loop is CASRSGPAYGYTF. As DNA, the CDR3 is TGTGCCAGCAGATCAGGTCCGGCCTATGGCTACACCTTC.

The V call is TRBV28, the J call TRBJ1-1; unclear D gene. The germline gives CDR1 MDHEN, CDR2 SYDVKM. There are 12 residues in the CDR3. V lost 6 bases and J lost 1, with 6 bases in between. The chain's CDR3 is CASRFGNTEAFF. The CDR3, as DNA: TGTGCCAGCAGGTTCGGGAACACTGAAGCTTTCTTT.

This rearrangement joins TRBV6-1 to TRBJ1-1; 9 bases agree with TRBD1. With 7 bases clipped from V and 8 bases from J, the junction kept 11 bases outside the gene matches. Germline CDR1 MNHNS, CDR2 SASEGT. The CDR3 runs 14 residues. The CDR3: CASIRTGALREAFF. In DNA form, the CDR3 reads TGTGCCAGCATTAGGACAGGGGCCTTACGGGAAGCTTTCTTT.

V gene TRBV6-5 combines with J gene TRBJ1-4; 10 nucleotides match TRBD1. Germline V gives CDR1 MNHEY, CDR2 SVGAGI. V was clipped by 5 bases and J by 7 bases; unmatched bases: 7. CDR3 length equals 15 residues. The CDR3 here is CASSGVWTGGEKLFF. The DNA for the CDR3 is TGTGCCAGCAGTGGGGTTTGGACAGGGGGTGAAAAACTGTTTTTT.